These 3 T cell receptor beta chains were all obtained from the same sample, sequenced in a study of control samples from healthy donors and cancer patients. This table comes from immunoSEQ multiplex PCR, and its TCRdb copy is limited to in-frame clones, with some not included. The sample lists 120,000 or so clones, 87% occurring once. Input material: blood. Receptor source: a man aged 40-50 years in good health.

The chain carries TRBV11-3 and TRBJ2-7; D is undetermined. CDR1 is SGHNT and CDR2 is YENEEA in the germline V gene. V lost 5 bases and J lost 4, with 9 bases in between. This CDR3 region has 12 residues. CDR3 nucleotide sequence: TGTGCCAGCAGCAGCCTATCGTACGAGCAGTACTTC. Encoded protein: CASSSLSYEQYF.

V usage is TRBV3-1 (or the pseudogene TRBV3-2) and J usage is TRBJ2-7; 12 nucleotides align to TRBD2. CDR3 length: 16 amino acids. Germline lookup yields CDR1 LGHDT and CDR2 YNNKEL (reference sequence). Trimming cost V 2 bases and J 2 bases; bases outside gene matches: 4. CDR3 bases: TGTGCCAGCAGCCAACTAGCGGGGGGGAGACCCTACGAGCAGTACTTC. Amino acids: CASSQLAGGRPYEQYF.

This clone has a handful of counts. V is TRBV24-1 and J is TRBJ2-3; perhaps TRBD1 as D (6 bases). From germline, CDR1 is KGHDR and CDR2 SFDVKD. The CDR3 covers 15 residues. Trimming shortened V by 4 bases and J by 3 bases, and 13 bases separated the two germline ends. The chain's CDR3 is CATSENRAFTDTQYF. CDR3 DNA: TGTGCCACCAGTGAGAACAGGGCTTTTACAGATACGCAGTATTTT.